These T cell receptor beta chains were read from a single sample in a study of shared clonotypes between healthy human individuals. This table comes from immunoSEQ multiplex PCR, and its TCRdb copy is limited to in-frame clones, with some not included. The table lists about 960,000 clones, 70% to 85% of them singletons. The sample comprised memory CD4+ T cells sorted from blood. The receptors here all came from a man younger than 30 in good health. CDR3s include the opening cysteine and the closing phenylalanine or tryptophan. The D gene is left open where the match is weak. Size is stated for part of the rows, as once, few or many counts, or as a class when the clone is expanded.

v_call	j_call	d_call	clone_size	cdr3_nt	cdr3_aa
TRBV19	TRBJ2-7	TRBD1	few	TGTGCCAGTAGTATAGAGCACGGACAGGGGATAAACGAGCAGTACTTC	CASSIEHGQGINEQYF
TRBV30	TRBJ1-3	.	.	TGTGCCTGGAGTCTGGGGGGGAATGGAAACACCATATATTTT	CAWSLGGNGNTIYF
TRBV28	TRBJ2-3	TRBD2	.	TGTGCCAGCACCCCAAATCCCCCGCGGGGGAACACAGATACGCAGTATTTT	CASTPNPPRGNTDTQYF
TRBV5-1	TRBJ2-7	.	.	TGCGCCAGCAGCAGTACGGGGCAGGGACTCTACGAGCAGTACTTC	CASSSTGQGLYEQYF
TRBV14	TRBJ1-2	.	many	TGTGCCAGCAGCCAAGATCGGAACACCGCATATGGCTACACCTTC	CASSQDRNTAYGYTF
TRBV19	TRBJ2-2	.	.	TGTGCCAGTACCAGCACAGGGAACACCGGGGAGCTGTTTTTT	CASTSTGNTGELFF
TRBV14	TRBJ1-2	.	few	TGTGCCAGCGGCAAATACTATGGCTACACCTTC	CASGKYYGYTF
TRBV19	TRBJ2-3	.	.	TGTGCCAGTAGTCCTAACACAGATACGCAGTATTTT	CASSPNTDTQYF
TRBV11-2	TRBJ2-3	.	once	TGTGCCAGCAGCTTTGAGGGAAACACAGATACGCAGTATTTT	CASSFEGNTDTQYF
TRBV5-1	TRBJ2-2	TRBD2	.	TGCGCCAGCAAGCGGGGGGCGCCGCCCGGGGAGCTGTTTTTT	CASKRGAPPGELFF
TRBV15	TRBJ2-6	.	.	TGTGCCACCAGCAGATCGCTGACAGGGAGGTCTGGGGCCAACGTCCTGACTTTC	CATSRSLTGRSGANVLTF
TRBV7-3	TRBJ2-5	.	.	TGTGCCAGCAGCGGCGAGATGGGCGATAGGTGGAACCAAGAGACCCAGTACTTC	CASSGEMGDRWNQETQYF
TRBV5-4	TRBJ2-2	.	.	TGTGCCAGCAGCTCCGGGTCAGGGACGGGCACCGGGGAGCTGTTTTTT	CASSSGSGTGTGELFF
TRBV6-5	TRBJ2-5	.	.	TGTGCCAGCAGTTTCGGGGGTACACTGGAGACCCAGTACTTC	CASSFGGTLETQYF
TRBV2	TRBJ2-3	.	few	TGTGCCAGCAGCCCAAGGGCCTCCGCTGTCACAGATACGCAGTATTTT	CASSPRASAVTDTQYF
TRBV29-1	TRBJ1-1	.	.	TGCAGCGTTTCCCGGAGTGAGATGGAAGCTTTCTTT	CSVSRSEMEAFF
TRBV11-2	TRBJ1-1	.	.	TGTGCCAGCAGCATCGGGCAGAACACTGAAGCTTTCTTT	CASSIGQNTEAFF
TRBV5-1	TRBJ2-3	.	.	TGCGCCAGCAGTTCGTCTGGGAATGACTGGGCAGATACGCAGTATTTT	CASSSSGNDWADTQYF
TRBV7-3	TRBJ1-2	TRBD1	.	TGTGCCAGCAGCCGAGGAGGGGGCGCTGGGGGCTACACCTTC	CASSRGGGAGGYTF
TRBV4-2	TRBJ1-2	TRBD1	few	TGTGCCAGCAGCCTTTCGATCCGACAGGGGCAAAATGGCTACACCTTC	CASSLSIRQGQNGYTF
TRBV5-1	TRBJ2-7	TRBD2	.	TGCGCCAGCACTGGTAGCGGGGGCTACGAGCAGTACTTC	CASTGSGGYEQYF
TRBV2	TRBJ2-7	TRBD2	many	TGTGCCAGAACTAGCGGGAGTAGCCACGAGCAGTACTTC	CARTSGSSHEQYF
TRBV7-2	TRBJ2-5	.	.	TGTGCCAGCAGCCCCCCTGGCATACAAGAGACCCAGTACTTC	CASSPPGIQETQYF
TRBV19	TRBJ2-6	.	.	TGTGCCAGTAGCGACCCGGGACACCGGAAAACCTCTGGGGCCAACGTCCTGACTTTC	CASSDPGHRKTSGANVLTF
TRBV14	TRBJ2-3	.	.	TGTGCCAGCAGCCAACAACCGACAGGTACAGATACGCAGTATTTT	CASSQQPTGTDTQYF
TRBV27	TRBJ1-6	.	.	TGTGCCAGCAGTTGGGGGCAAGGGTATAATTCACCCCTCCACTTT	CASSWGQGYNSPLHF
TRBV7-9	TRBJ2-7	.	.	TGTGCCAGCAGCTTTTCTGCCCACCCCTACGAGCAGTACTTC	CASSFSAHPYEQYF
TRBV11-2	TRBJ2-3	.	.	TGTGCCAGCAGCCCAGGACTTTACGGTCCGCAGTATTTT	CASSPGLYGPQYF
TRBV18	TRBJ2-7	TRBD2	.	TGTGCCAGCTCACCGGGACTAGCGGGGATCACCTACGAGCAGTACTTC	CASSPGLAGITYEQYF
TRBV5-1	TRBJ2-7	.	.	TGCGCCAGCAGCAATCGACAGGTCTCCTACGAGCAGTACTTC	CASSNRQVSYEQYF
TRBV13	TRBJ2-1	.	once	TGTGCCAGCAGCTATTATAGCAGGGGAGGGAATGAGCAGTTCTTC	CASSYYSRGGNEQFF
TRBV2	TRBJ2-2	.	.	TGTGCCACCCCGCCCGTCGGGGGGCCATGGACCGGGGAGCTGTTTTTT	CATPPVGGPWTGELFF
TRBV5-1	TRBJ1-6	.	few	TGCGCCAGCAGCACCGCGGACCTTGGGAATTCACCCCTCCACTTT	CASSTADLGNSPLHF
TRBV5-1	TRBJ1-3	.	.	TGCGCCAGCAGCTTGGACAGGTTAGACGGAAACACCATATATTTT	CASSLDRLDGNTIYF
TRBV18	TRBJ1-1	.	few	TGTGCCAGCTCAGGGGTGGGCAGGATGAACACTGAAGCTTTCTTT	CASSGVGRMNTEAFF
TRBV5-4	TRBJ2-7	TRBD2	once	TGTGCCAGCAGCTTACTTGAGATCGGCGGGAGGGCCTACGAGCAGTACTTC	CASSLLEIGGRAYEQYF
TRBV5-1	TRBJ2-5	.	.	TGCGCCAGCAGCCCAGGGCCCGACGGGGAGACCCAGTACTTC	CASSPGPDGETQYF
TRBV5-6	TRBJ2-4	TRBD2	.	TGTGCCAGCAGCTTTCTAGCGGGCGGCAAAAACATTCAGTACTTC	CASSFLAGGKNIQYF
TRBV7-9	TRBJ1-4	TRBD1	.	TGTGCCAGCAGACCCTCGGGGACAGGGAATGAAAAACTGTTTTTT	CASRPSGTGNEKLFF
TRBV12-5	TRBJ1-4	.	many	TGTGCTAGTGGCCCCCCAGGGACTAATGAAAAACTGTTTTTT	CASGPPGTNEKLFF
TRBV7-9	TRBJ2-6	.	.	TGTGCCAGTTCTAACCAGTGGGGCTCTGGGGCCAACGTCCTGACTTTC	CASSNQWGSGANVLTF
TRBV5-1	TRBJ1-3	.	.	TGCGCCAGCAGCTTTGGACTCTCTGGAAACACCATATATTTT	CASSFGLSGNTIYF
TRBV10-2	TRBJ2-5	.	.	TGCGCCAGCAGGGCCATAGACGGTTCGGCCCAGTACTTC	CASRAIDGSAQYF
TRBV9	TRBJ2-1	.	.	TGTGCCAGCAGCGCGAGGGATCGGGGATTTGCGTCCTACAATGAGCAGTTCTTC	CASSARDRGFASYNEQFF
TRBV7-9	TRBJ1-1	.	.	TGTGCCAGCAGCTTACGGCAGAGCACTGAAGCTTTCTTT	CASSLRQSTEAFF